The next 29 T cell receptor beta chains were all read from a single sample in a study of T-cell memory formation after mild COVID-19. TCRdb redid the calling of the 5' RACE reads with MiXCR, one entry per CDR3 protein. This sample yields some 300,000 distinct CDR3 sequences, of which less than 20% are seen a single time; around a fifth belongs to the top ten. Sample: PBMCs or a T cell subset sorted from them (not recorded which). These receptors all stem from a man between 18 and 29 years old who had mild COVID-19 (a few samples of this study predate the infection). Cell type and time point are not known.

In this sample, this clonotype turned up a few times. The chain has TRBV6-2 or TRBV6-3 and TRBJ2-1, with 8 bases that match TRBD1. CDR3 size: 15 residues. J lost 7 bases, V lost 6 bases, and 11 bases had no gene match. Germline CDR1 and CDR2: MNHEY and SVGEGT. CDR3 DNA: TGTGCCAGCAGGAGACAGGGGTCCTCCTGGAATGAGCAGTTCTTC. Its translation: CASRRQGSSWNEQFF.

The table lists this clonotype with a few counts. The chain employs TRBV5-1 and TRBJ2-5; 8 bases are shared with TRBD2. This CDR3 comprises 19 residues. CDR1 and CDR2 from the germline V gene are SGHRS and YFSETQ. J was trimmed by 5 bases and V by 0 bases; bases with no gene match: 18. CDR3 sequence: CASSLVRTSTKTTKETQYF. The CDR3 DNA follows: TGCGCCAGCAGCTTGGTTAGGACTAGCACTAAGACTACTAAGGAGACCCAGTACTTC.

This clonotype was recorded a few times. This chain connects TRBV12-3 or TRBV12-4 to TRBJ1-5; TRBD1 agrees at 9 bases. This CDR3 has 15 amino acids. V trimming: 3 bases; J trimming: 5 bases; junction bases outside the gene matches: 5. The CDR3 bases are TGTGCCAGCAGTTTGGGGGACAGGGAGCATCAGCCCCAGCATTTT. Residues: CASSLGDREHQPQHF.

This clonotype was seen a few times. The chain is built from TRBV4-1 and TRBJ2-7; tentatively, D is TRBD2 (7 bases). CDR3 length equals 16 residues. CDR1 is MGHRA, CDR2 YSYEKL, per germline. Trimming removed 0 bases at V and 6 bases at J, with 18 bases between. The CDR3 sequence is CASSQDLRGGPGEQYF. The CDR3 DNA sequence: TGCGCCAGCAGCCAAGATTTAAGGGGGGGCCCCGGCGAGCAGTACTTC.

This clonotype was seen a handful of times. V and J are TRBV11-2 and TRBJ2-5; TRBD2 aligns across 13 bases. In germline, CDR1 is SGHAT, CDR2 FQNNGV. Trimming took 5 bases from V and 4 from J; bases not matched to a gene: 13. The CDR3 extends over 18 amino acids. CDR3 residues: CASSPRTSGGRRGETQYF. CDR3 DNA sequence: TGTGCCAGCAGCCCGAGGACTAGCGGGGGTCGGAGGGGAGAGACCCAGTACTTC.

The rearrangement links TRBV5-6 to TRBJ2-7; a weak D match, TRBD1 (5 bases). CDR1 and CDR2 from the germline V gene are SGHDT and YYEEEE. The ends were cut back, 3 bases at V and 5 bases at J, with 12 bases in the middle. The CDR3 runs 13 residues. In DNA, the CDR3 is TGTGCCAGCAGCTCTACTTGGGGCGACGAGCAGTACGTC. Its protein product is CASSSTWGDEQYV.

This rearrangement joins TRBV28 to TRBJ2-5; D uncertain. The V end lost 2 bases, the J end lost 2 bases, and 9 bases lay between the germline ends. This CDR3 spans 14 amino acids. Germline values: CDR1 MDHEN, CDR2 SYDVKM. CDR3 protein: CASSLVGIQETQYF. CDR3 bases: TGTGCCAGCAGTTTAGTAGGGATACAAGAGACCCAGTACTTC.

There are a few counts of this clonotype. The rearrangement links TRBV18 to TRBJ1-1; D may be TRBD1 (6 bases). Trimming took 5 bases from V and 3 from J, leaving 10 bases between them. CDR1 KGHSH and CDR2 LQKENI come from the germline V gene. The CDR3 runs to 13 residues. In nucleotides, the CDR3 is TGTGCCAGCTCAACAGGGAGGGACACTGAAGCTTTCTTT. It encodes CASSTGRDTEAFF.

This chain uses TRBV4-1 with TRBJ2-1; 7 bases match TRBD1. V was clipped by 0 bases and J by 5 bases; unmatched bases: 10. The germline gives CDR1 MGHRA, CDR2 YSYEKL. The CDR3 spans 17 residues. The CDR3 spells CASSQENRGSLNNEQFF. The DNA of the CDR3 is TGCGCCAGCAGCCAAGAGAACAGGGGATCTCTGAACAATGAGCAGTTCTTC.

J is TRBJ2-7 and V is TRBV3-1, with D possibly being TRBD2 (5 bases). The germline V gene has CDR1 LGHDT and CDR2 YNNKEL (reference sequence). V gave up 4 bases and J gave up 7 bases, with 20 bases separating them. The CDR3 has 15 amino acids. The CDR3 region is CASSRIRENIGEQYF. Here the CDR3 DNA reads TGTGCCAGCAGCCGCATCCGGGAAAACATCGGAGAGCAGTACTTC.

The rearrangement uses TRBV28 and TRBJ1-1; TRBD1 is a possible D gene (6 bases). CDR1 is MDHEN and CDR2 is SYDVKM in the germline V gene. Trimming stripped 5 bases from V and 3 bases from J, with 13 bases between. The CDR3 loop spans 14 amino acids. The CDR3 region is CASSAPPGDTEAFF. In DNA form, the CDR3 reads TGTGCCAGCAGTGCCCCTCCAGGGGACACTGAAGCTTTCTTT.

The chain uses TRBV4-1 and TRBJ1-5; D gene ambiguous. CDR3 length: 13 residues. V shed 1 base and J shed 5 bases, with 6 bases lying between them. Germline V CDR1 and CDR2: MGHRA, YSYEKL. Here the CDR3 DNA reads TGCGCCAGCAGCCAAGGGGGTTATCAGCCCCAGCATTTT. Its protein product is CASSQGGYQPQHF.

This clonotype was picked up many times. This chain joins TRBV7-8 and TRBJ1-4, with D uncertain. The CDR3 runs 13 residues. V was trimmed by 6 bases and J by 7 bases, leaving 12 bases between them. The germline CDR1 and CDR2 sequences are SGHVS and FQNEAQ. This chain's CDR3 is CASSINWGEKLFF. Written as DNA, the CDR3 is TGTGCCAGCAGTATTAACTGGGGTGAAAAACTGTTTTTT.

The chain is built from TRBV18 and TRBJ2-7; no firm D call. V lost 3 bases and J lost 4, with 10 bases in between. Germline V CDR1 and CDR2: KGHSH, LQKENI. This CDR3 is built from 13 residues. The CDR3 nucleotides are TGTGCCAGCTCACCTAGTCCATGGTACGAGCAGTACGTC. Translation gives CASSPSPWYEQYV.

This clonotype was detected a few times. The V gene is TRBV12-3 or TRBV12-4, the J gene TRBJ2-5; D might be TRBD1 (6 bases). This CDR3 is 12 amino acids long. The V end was cut by 4 bases, the J end by 9 bases, with 12 bases between. The CDR3 reads CASSSRAGAQYF. DNA of the CDR3: TGTGCCAGCAGTTCCCGGGCAGGGGCCCAGTACTTC.

In its sample, this clonotype was seen a few times. V is TRBV14 and J is TRBJ2-3; D is unresolved. This CDR3 has 14 amino acids. Germline V lookup: CDR1 SGHDN, CDR2 FVKESK. The V gene lost 4 bases and the J gene lost 2 bases, with 10 bases spanning the gap. The DNA for the CDR3 is TGTGCCAGCAGCCTGCGTACCCACACAGATACGCAGTATTTT. This codes for CASSLRTHTDTQYF.

This chain joins TRBV19 and TRBJ1-2; a weak D match, TRBD1 (5 bases). The CDR3 contains 13 residues. V lost 2 bases and J 8 bases, leaving 12 bases between the germline ends. Germline assignment: CDR1 LNHDA and CDR2 SQIVND (reference sequence). CDR3 coding DNA: TGTGCCAGTAGTATATGGGGGGAAGACGGCTACACCTTC. Amino acid sequence: CASSIWGEDGYTF.

V usage is TRBV2 and J usage is TRBJ2-1, with D tentatively TRBD2 (5 bases). The germline V and J ends were trimmed by 7 bases and 6 bases, with 13 bases remaining between them. The CDR3 totals 13 residues. The germline V gene has CDR1 SNHLY and CDR2 FYNNEI. The CDR3 spells CASNGVVPNEQFF. CDR3 bases: TGTGCCAGCAACGGGGTAGTACCCAATGAGCAGTTCTTC.

The V call is TRBV5-5, the J call TRBJ1-5; D may be TRBD1 (5 bases). CDR3 length: 16 residues. The ends were cut back, 2 bases at V and 5 bases at J, with 17 bases in the middle. CDR1 is SGHKS, CDR2 YYEKEE, per germline (reference sequence). In DNA, the CDR3 is TGTGCCAGCAGCTTAGTTCTCAGGGATAGGGATCAGCCCCAGCATTTT. As protein: CASSLVLRDRDQPQHF. Full variable domain (remainder filled in from reference TRBV5-5 and TRBJ1-5): DAGVTQSPTHLIKTRGQQVTLRCSPISGHKSVSWYQQVLGQGPQFIFQYYEKEERGRGNFPDRFSARQFPNYSSELNVNALLLGDSALYLCASSLVLRDRDQPQHFGDGTRLSIL.

There are a few counts of this clonotype. The V gene is TRBV7-6, the J gene TRBJ1-1, with D possibly TRBD1 on 6 matching bases. This CDR3 spans 13 amino acids. Germline CDR1 reads SGHVS; CDR2 reads FNYEAQ. Between the trimmed V and J ends, which lost 4 bases and 4 bases, there was a span of 10 bases. The CDR3 DNA is TGTGCCAGCAGCTCAAAACAGGGCACTGAAGCTTTCTTT. Translated, it gives CASSSKQGTEAFF. Together with reference TRBV7-6 and TRBJ1-1, the CDR3 gives the full variable domain: GAGVSQSPRYKVTKRGQDVALRCDPISGHVSLYWYRQALGQGPEFLTYFNYEAQQDKSGLPNDRFSAERPEGSISTLTIQRTEQRDSAMYRCASSSKQGTEAFFGQGTRLTVV.

This clonotype turned up a few times. The rearrangement joins TRBV7-2 to TRBJ2-5; the match to TRBD2 covers 7 bases. Trimming cost V 3 bases and J 5 bases; bases outside gene matches: 6. This CDR3 contains 14 residues. Germline assignment: CDR1 SGHTA and CDR2 FQGNSA. CDR3 bases: TGTGCCAGCAGCTTCGCGACGGGGGGTGAGACCCAGTACTTC. Its translation: CASSFATGGETQYF.

This clonotype showed up just a few times. CDR3 amino acids: CASRTGLGEQFF. The CDR3 coding sequence is TGCGCCAGCAGAACGGGACTCGGGGAGCAGTTCTTC. V is TRBV5-1 and J is TRBJ2-1, with a tentative D call TRBD2 (6 bases). Trimming stripped 5 bases from V and 10 bases from J, with 13 bases between. The CDR3 runs 12 residues. CDR1 SGHRS and CDR2 YFSETQ come from the germline V gene.

CDR3 DNA sequence: TGTGCCAGCAGTGAATTTGCAGGGCCCAACTATGGCTACACCTTC. Translating gives CASSEFAGPNYGYTF. This chain uses TRBV25-1 with TRBJ1-2, with D tentatively TRBD1 (5 bases). The germline V gene encodes CDR1 MGHDK and CDR2 SYGVNS. V lost 1 base and J 2 bases, leaving 11 bases between the germline ends. CDR3 size: 15 residues.

J is TRBJ1-1 and V is TRBV10-2; tentative D call: TRBD1 (5 bases). Trimming removed 8 bases from V and 1 base from J, with 11 bases in between. In germline, CDR1 is WSHSY, CDR2 SAAADI. The CDR3 is made up of 13 amino acids. CDR3 sequence (DNA): TGCGCCAGCTGGGTCGGGGGGAACACTGAAGCTTTCTTT. This encodes CASWVGGNTEAFF.

The chain links TRBV5-6 to TRBJ2-3; D is possibly TRBD1 or TRBD2 (5 bases each). The length of the CDR3 is 11 residues. V lost 4 bases to trimming and J lost 13 bases, with 13 bases between them. Germline CDR1 and CDR2: SGHDT and YYEEEE. CDR3 protein: CASSRGRREYF. The DNA of the CDR3 is TGTGCCAGCAGCCGGGGACGCAGGGAGTATTTT.

The chain joins TRBV16 to TRBJ1-2; D may be TRBD1 (5 bases). V was trimmed by 5 bases and J by 6 bases, leaving 16 bases between them. From germline, CDR1 is KGHSY and CDR2 FQNENV. The CDR3 covers 14 residues. CDR3 sequence reads: CASSEGTAGNGYTF. The CDR3 DNA follows: TGTGCCAGCAGCGAAGGGACGGCGGGTAATGGCTACACCTTC.

The rearrangement links TRBV10-1 to TRBJ2-1, with D possibly matching TRBD1 (7 bases). Germline assignment: CDR1 WNHNN and CDR2 SYGVQD (reference sequence). This CDR3 has 14 amino acids. With 4 bases removed from V and 7 bases from J, the gap between germline ends came to 14 bases. This CDR3 reads CASSVTQGGNEQFF. DNA of the CDR3: TGCGCCAGCAGTGTGACCCAGGGGGGTAATGAGCAGTTCTTC.

The V call is TRBV7-2, the J call TRBJ1-4, with D perhaps TRBD1 (5 bases). The CDR3 loop spans 14 amino acids. Per the germline V gene, CDR1 is SGHTA and CDR2 is FQGNSA. Between the trimmed V and J ends, which lost 1 base and 8 bases, there was a span of 11 bases. CDR3 residues: CASSLGQWDEKLFF. CDR3 sequence (DNA): TGTGCCAGCAGCTTAGGACAGTGGGACGAAAAACTGTTTTTT. The full variable domain, completed using reference TRBV7-2 and TRBJ1-4, is GAGVSQSPSNKVTEKGKDVELRCDPISGHTALYWYRQSLGQGLEFLIYFQGNSAPDKSGLPSDRFSAERTGGSVSTLTIQRTQQEDSAVYLCASSLGQWDEKLFFGSGTQLSVL.

The rearrangement uses TRBV7-2 and TRBJ1-2; no firm D call. The ends were cut back, 1 base at V and 4 bases at J, with 10 bases in the middle. Germline V gene lookup returns CDR1 SGHTA and CDR2 FQGNSA. This CDR3 has 14 amino acids. The CDR3 bases are TGTGCCAGCAGCTTAGGGGCGTTCTCCTATGGCTACACCTTC. This encodes CASSLGAFSYGYTF.